The source of this T cell receptor (beta chain) is a study of blood T cells in healthy people across ages. Alongside a J-beta primer mix, a sample-barcoded 5' primer served in a second PCR lasting about 7 to 11 cycles. Via MiXCR, TCRdb re-called the 5' RACE reads, giving one row per CDR3 protein. The sample carries about 580,000 distinct CDR3 sequences, around half recorded once. Germline lookup yields CDR1 MNHEY and CDR2 SVGEGT. With V trimmed by 7 bases and J by 3 bases, 12 bases remained unmatched. This CDR3 is built from 15 residues. Donation came from healthy Caucasian individuals in Russia who were aged about 6 to 95. A minimum of 5 micrograms of total RNA was extracted per sample.

Specimen: blood. The genes are TRBV6-2 or TRBV6-3 and TRBJ2-7, with TRBD2 matching over 7 bases. This sequence was found in a man older than 75 in good health. CDR3 nucleotides: TGTGCCAGCAAACTCGGTGCGGGAGAGGTCTACGAGCAGTACTTC. This codes for CASKLGAGEVYEQYF.